This T cell receptor (beta chain) emerged from a study of blood T cell repertoires in COVID-19. Looking at the study overall: Sample material is recorded as cDNA or gDNA derived from T cells, B-cell-depleted T cells, or PBMCs.

This clone occurred once. Original methodology: Amplification of reference gene primers provided the estimated nucleated cell counts. The repertoire was sequenced with immunoSEQ multiplex PCR; TCRdb's copy has only in-frame clones and lacks some. That table gives V, J and clone size, and the DNA gave D and trimming. The sample contains 54,000 or so clones, around four fifths of which appear only once. The CDR3 extends over 13 amino acids. Trimming stripped 5 bases from V and 8 bases from J, with 15 bases between. CDR1 and CDR2 from the germline V gene are MNHEY and SVGAGI. The chain links TRBV6-5 to TRBJ1-2, with D unclear. The origin of this receptor is a woman older than 75 with acute or convalescent COVID-19. Sequencing was done on a sample of peripheral blood. The CDR3 protein is CASSKAPPGGYTF. In nucleotides, the CDR3 is TGTGCCAGCAGTAAGGCCCCACCGGGGGGCTACACCTTC.